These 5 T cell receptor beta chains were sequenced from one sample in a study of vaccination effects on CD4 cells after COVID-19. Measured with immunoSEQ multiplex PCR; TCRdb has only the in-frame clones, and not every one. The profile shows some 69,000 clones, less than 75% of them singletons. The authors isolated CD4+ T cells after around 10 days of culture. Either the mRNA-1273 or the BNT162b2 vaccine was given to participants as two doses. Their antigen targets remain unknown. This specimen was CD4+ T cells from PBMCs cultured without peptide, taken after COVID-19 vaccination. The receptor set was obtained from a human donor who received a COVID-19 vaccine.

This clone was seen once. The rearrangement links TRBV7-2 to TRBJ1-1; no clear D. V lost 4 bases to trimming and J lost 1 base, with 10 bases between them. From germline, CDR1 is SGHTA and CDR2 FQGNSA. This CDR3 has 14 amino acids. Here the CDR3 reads CASSSPPPNTEAFF. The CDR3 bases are TGTGCCAGCAGCTCTCCGCCCCCGAACACTGAAGCTTTCTTT. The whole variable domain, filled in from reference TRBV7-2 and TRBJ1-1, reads GAGVSQSPSNKVTEKGKDVELRCDPISGHTALYWYRQSLGQGLEFLIYFQGNSAPDKSGLPSDRFSAERTGGSVSTLTIQRTQQEDSAVYLCASSSPPPNTEAFFGQGTRLTVV.

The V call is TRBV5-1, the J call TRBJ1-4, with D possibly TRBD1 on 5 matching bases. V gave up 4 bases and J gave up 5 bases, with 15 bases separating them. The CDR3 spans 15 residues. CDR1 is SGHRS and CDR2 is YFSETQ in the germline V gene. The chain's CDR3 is CASSQGQGGNEKLFF. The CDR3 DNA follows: TGCGCCAGCAGCCAAGGTCAGGGCGGGAATGAAAAACTGTTTTTT.

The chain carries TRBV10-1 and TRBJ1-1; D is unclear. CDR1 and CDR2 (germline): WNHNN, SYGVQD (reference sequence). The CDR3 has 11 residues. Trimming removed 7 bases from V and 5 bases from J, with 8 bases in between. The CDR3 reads CASTRWTEAFF. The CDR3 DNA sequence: TGCGCCAGCACTCGGTGGACTGAAGCTTTCTTT.

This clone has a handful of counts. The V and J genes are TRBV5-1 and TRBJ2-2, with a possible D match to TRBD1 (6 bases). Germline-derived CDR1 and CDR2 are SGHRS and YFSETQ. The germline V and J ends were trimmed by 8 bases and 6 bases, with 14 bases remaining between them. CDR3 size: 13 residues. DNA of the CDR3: TGCGCCAGTAACAGGGATGCGGCCGGGGAGCTGTTTTTT. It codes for CASNRDAAGELFF.

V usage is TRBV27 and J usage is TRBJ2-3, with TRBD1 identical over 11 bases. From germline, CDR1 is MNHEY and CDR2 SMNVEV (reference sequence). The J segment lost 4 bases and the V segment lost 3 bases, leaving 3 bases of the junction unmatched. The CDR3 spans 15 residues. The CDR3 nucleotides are TGTGCCAGCAGTTTCGGGACAGGGGGAGCAGATACGCAGTATTTT. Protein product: CASSFGTGGADTQYF.